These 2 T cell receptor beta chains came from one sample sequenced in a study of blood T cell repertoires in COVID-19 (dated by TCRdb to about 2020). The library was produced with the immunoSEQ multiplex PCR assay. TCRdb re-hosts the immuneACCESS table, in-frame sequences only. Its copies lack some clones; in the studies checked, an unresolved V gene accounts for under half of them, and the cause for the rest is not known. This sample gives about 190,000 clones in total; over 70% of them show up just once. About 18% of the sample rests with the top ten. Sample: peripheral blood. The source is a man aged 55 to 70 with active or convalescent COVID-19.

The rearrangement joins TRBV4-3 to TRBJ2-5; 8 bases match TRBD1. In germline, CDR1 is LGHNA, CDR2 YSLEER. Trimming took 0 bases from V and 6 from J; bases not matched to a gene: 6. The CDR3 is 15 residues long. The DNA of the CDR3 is TGCGCCAGCAGCCAAGATCTGACAGGGGCGCAGACCCAGTACTTC. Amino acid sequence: CASSQDLTGAQTQYF.

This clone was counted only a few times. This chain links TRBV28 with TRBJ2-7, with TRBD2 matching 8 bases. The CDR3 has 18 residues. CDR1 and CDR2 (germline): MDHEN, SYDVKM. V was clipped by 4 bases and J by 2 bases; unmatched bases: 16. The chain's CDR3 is CASSSRTSGSGGPYEQYF. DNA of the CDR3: TGTGCCAGCAGTTCCAGAACGAGCGGGAGTGGGGGACCCTACGAGCAGTACTTC.